This entry is about one T cell receptor beta chain. The antigen remains undetermined. These data originate in a study of cytomegalovirus exposure and HLA in healthy donors. Study summary: Among roughly 180 million T cells, an earlier analysis found approximately 110 million unique TCR beta sequences.

Study-level findings and limits: Based on reports, TCR beta sequences accurately predicted HLA-A and HLA-B alleles for most subjects. Reportedly, a later analysis found an Asian-associated ancestry cluster had fewer N-insertions than the roughly 630-donor mean.

The PCR had 60 Vbeta and 13 Jbeta primers. TCRdb's table, derived via immunoSEQ multiplex PCR, lists solely in-frame clones and lacks some. This table has more than 150,000 clones, more than 65% appearing once. This CDR3 comprises 15 residues. Trimming took 3 bases from V and 0 from J; bases not matched to a gene: 0. CDR1 LGHNA and CDR2 YSLEER come from the germline V gene. Specimen: PBMCs. This receptor was taken from a girl aged 10 to 17 in good health and CMV-seropositive. This rearrangement joins TRBV4-3 to TRBJ1-1, with 11 bases aligning to TRBD1. The CDR3, as DNA: TGCGCCAGCAGCCAGGACAGGGGGCTGAACACTGAAGCTTTCTTT. Translating gives CASSQDRGLNTEAFF.